A selection of T cell receptor beta chains follows, all from one sample in a study of CD8 T cells in ankylosing spondylitis. Each CDR3 protein gets one entry after TCRdb re-called the 5' RACE reads with MiXCR. The repertoire has some 800,000 distinct CDR3 sequences, approximately 12% of them found once; the top ten carry under 0.6%. Source material: blood, either unsorted or a sorted T cell fraction (not recorded which). These receptors were collected from a male donor with ankylosing spondylitis. Both conserved end residues are part of each CDR3. The D gene is left open where the match is weak. Size is stated for part of the rows, as once, few or many counts, or as a class when the clone is expanded.

clone size	V gene	D gene	J gene	CDR3 protein	CDR3 DNA
few	TRBV6-2/TRBV6-3	TRBD2	TRBJ2-1	CASSSPSGMRNEQFF	TGTGCCAGCAGTTCCCCAAGCGGGATGAGGAATGAGCAGTTCTTC
few	TRBV4-3	TRBD1	TRBJ2-7	CASSQYTGTGISEQYF	TGCGCCAGCAGCCAGTATACCGGGACAGGGATTAGCGAGCAGTACTTC
few	TRBV18	NA	TRBJ2-6	CASSPITAGANVLTF	TGTGCCAGCTCACCAATCACAGCTGGGGCCAACGTCCTGACTTTC
few	TRBV21-1	NA	TRBJ2-1	CASSEIGGNEQFF	TGTGCCAGCAGCGAAATCGGAGGCAATGAGCAGTTCTTC
many	TRBV4-1	TRBD1	TRBJ1-4	CASSRLPGQGDEKLFF	TGCGCCAGCAGCCGATTACCGGGACAGGGCGATGAAAAACTGTTTTTT
many	TRBV7-2	TRBD1	TRBJ2-3	CASSRRGPFTDTQYF	TGTGCCAGCAGCCGCAGGGGGCCTTTCACAGATACGCAGTATTTT
NA	TRBV6-2/TRBV6-3	NA	TRBJ2-5	CASSLQANGLWETQYF	TGTGCCAGCAGCCTACAGGCGAATGGACTCTGGGAGACCCAGTACTTC
many	TRBV5-6	NA	TRBJ2-5	CASSFLTEETQYF	TGTGCCAGCAGCTTTTTAACAGAAGAGACCCAGTACTTC
NA	TRBV12-3/TRBV12-4	TRBD2	TRBJ2-7	CASSPGYAGDSYEQYF	TGTGCCAGCAGCCCGGGGTATGCGGGAGATTCCTACGAGCAGTACTTC
NA	TRBV11-3	NA	TRBJ2-3	CASSSGGGAGDTQYF	TGTGCCAGCAGCTCAGGAGGGGGTGCGGGAGATACGCAGTATTTT
NA	TRBV24-1	TRBD1	TRBJ1-5	CATSGAGGGNQPQHF	TGTGCCACCAGTGGGGCAGGGGGCGGCAATCAGCCCCAGCATTTT
NA	TRBV29-1	TRBD2	TRBJ2-3	CSVALAGVTDTQYF	TGCAGCGTTGCCCTAGCGGGGGTCACAGATACGCAGTATTTT
NA	TRBV20-1	NA	TRBJ1-5	CSAEGDNQPQHF	TGCAGTGCCGAAGGCGATAATCAGCCCCAGCATTTT
NA	TRBV29-1	TRBD1	TRBJ2-1	CSLIPGQGNYNEQFF	TGCAGCCTTATCCCCGGACAGGGCAATTACAATGAGCAGTTCTTC
many	TRBV5-6	NA	TRBJ1-4	CASSHQQGGEKLFF	TGTGCCAGCAGCCACCAACAGGGAGGTGAAAAACTGTTTTTT
NA	TRBV6-4	TRBD1	TRBJ2-2	CASTPTGGYGELFF	TGTGCCAGCACTCCGACAGGGGGCTACGGGGAGCTGTTTTTT
NA	TRBV20-1	TRBD2	TRBJ2-1	CSARIAGGQFF	TGCAGTGCTAGAATAGCGGGAGGGCAGTTCTTC
few	TRBV5-1	TRBD2	TRBJ2-1	CASSLEGLGQFF	TGCGCCAGCAGCTTGGAGGGACTAGGGCAGTTCTTC
many	TRBV27	TRBD2	TRBJ2-7	CASRISTSGSYEQYF	TGTGCCAGCAGGATTTCGACTAGCGGGAGCTACGAGCAGTACTTC
NA	TRBV5-1	TRBD2	TRBJ2-1	CASTTAGLAGERVF	TGCGCCAGCACCACTGCCGGACTAGCGGGGGAGAGGGTCTTC
few	TRBV4-2	TRBD2	TRBJ2-1	CASSQSASGSLYNEQFF	TGTGCCAGCAGCCAATCGGCTAGCGGGTCCCTCTACAATGAGCAGTTCTTC
NA	TRBV10-3	NA	TRBJ2-3	CAISESFQGSSTDTQYF	TGTGCCATCAGTGAGTCATTTCAGGGCTCTAGCACAGATACGCAGTATTTT
NA	TRBV7-6	NA	TRBJ2-7	CASQPSALGEQYF	TGTGCCAGCCAGCCAAGCGCCCTGGGAGAGCAGTACTTC
few	TRBV5-8	TRBD1	TRBJ2-1	CASSFIRDSEQFF	TGTGCCAGCAGCTTCATCCGGGACAGCGAGCAGTTCTTC
few	TRBV11-2	NA	TRBJ2-1	CASSPLRWYYNEQFF	TGTGCCAGCAGCCCCCTTAGGTGGTACTACAATGAGCAGTTCTTC
few	TRBV10-3	TRBD1	TRBJ1-1	CATNYNTGGDTEAFF	TGTGCCACCAACTACAACACAGGGGGAGACACTGAAGCTTTCTTT
NA	TRBV4-3	NA	TRBJ1-2	CASSRGTRGLNYGYTF	TGCGCCAGCAGCCGAGGCACCAGGGGCCTTAACTATGGCTACACCTTC
NA	TRBV24-1	NA	TRBJ1-2	CATSVDRYYGYTF	TGTGCCACCAGTGTTGACAGGTACTATGGCTACACCTTC
NA	TRBV24-1	TRBD1	TRBJ2-1	CATSDLETGRYNEQFF	TGTGCCACCAGTGATTTGGAGACAGGGCGCTACAATGAGCAGTTCTTC
many	TRBV7-8	NA	TRBJ2-7	CASSPGGSGSYEQYF	TGTGCCAGCAGCCCAGGGGGTAGCGGGTCGTACGAGCAGTACTTC
few	TRBV6-2/TRBV6-3	NA	TRBJ1-2	CASSYMNYGYTF	TGTGCCAGCAGTTATATGAACTATGGCTACACCTTC
few	TRBV15	NA	TRBJ2-3	CATSHRAGKADTQYF	TGTGCCACCAGCCACCGGGCCGGAAAGGCAGATACGCAGTATTTT
NA	TRBV10-3	NA	TRBJ2-7	CAISDPVAGTREQYF	TGTGCCATCAGTGATCCAGTAGCCGGGACACGCGAGCAGTACTTC
NA	TRBV5-1	NA	TRBJ2-1	CASSLLGGAGEQFF	TGCGCCAGCAGCTTGCTGGGGGGGGCGGGGGAGCAGTTCTTC
few	TRBV6-1	NA	TRBJ2-3	CASLRGGPSTDTQYF	TGTGCCAGCCTCCGCGGGGGCCCGAGCACAGATACGCAGTATTTT
NA	TRBV4-1	TRBD1	TRBJ2-1	CASSQDLQGAPPYNEQFF	TGCGCCAGCAGCCAAGATTTACAGGGGGCACCTCCCTACAATGAGCAGTTCTTC
NA	TRBV20-1	TRBD1	TRBJ1-5	CSARRDRVSNQPQHF	TGCAGTGCTAGAAGGGACAGGGTGAGCAATCAGCCCCAGCATTTT
NA	TRBV20-1	TRBD1	TRBJ1-5	CCARDRTDRGYSNQPQHF	TGCTGTGCTAGAGATCGAACGGACAGGGGTTATAGCAATCAGCCCCAGCATTTT
NA	TRBV7-2	NA	TRBJ2-7	CASSLVRRASEQYF	TGTGCCAGCAGCTTAGTTCGCCGGGCCAGCGAGCAGTACTTC
few	TRBV20-1	NA	TRBJ2-2	CSGKRLNTGELFF	TGCAGTGGGAAGCGGTTAAACACCGGGGAGCTGTTTTTT
many	TRBV20-1	NA	TRBJ1-2	CSPNSQGRGGYTF	TGCAGTCCAAACTCCCAGGGTAGAGGTGGCTACACCTTC
NA	TRBV10-3	NA	TRBJ2-5	CAISESNGGRETQYF	TGTGCCATCAGTGAGTCGAACGGGGGCCGAGAGACCCAGTACTTC
few	TRBV20-1	NA	TRBJ2-7	CSQSRAYEQYF	TGCAGTCAATCAAGGGCCTACGAGCAGTACTTC
NA	TRBV7-2	NA	TRBJ2-1	CASSLDDWNNEQFF	TGTGCCAGCAGCTTAGATGATTGGAACAATGAGCAGTTCTTC